This TCR beta chain is from a study of blood T cells in healthy people across ages (dated by TCRdb to the mid-2010s). For context, the study as a whole: In model experiments, roughly one uniquely barcoded TCR beta cDNA molecule per two T cells was captured by template switching. The study measured age-related changes in TCR beta repertoire diversity using deep sequencing normalized with unique cDNA molecular identifiers. Donors were grouped into four age groups: young (average about 15 years), middle-aged (about 38), aged (around 62) and long-lived (approximately 75). To avoid experimental bias, donors of different ages were spread randomly across the sequencing lanes. The study analyzed two additional independent replicas of 1 million unique cDNA reads from the same blood draw for two donors, one aged 18 to 29 and one aged 80 or older. What the study reported, not specific to this receptor: A strong correlation was found between observed TCR beta diversity and the percentage of naive T cells measured by flow cytometry. Total diversity estimates from one million sequenced T cells were considered lower bounds and underestimates. As age increased, observed TCR beta diversity per million T cells dropped in a roughly linear way, and a significant reduction was already evident by age 40. Because profiling used bulk unsorted PBMCs, naive and antigen-experienced compartments could not be compared conclusively. The CMV infection status of donors was not known, potentially confounding age-related changes in expanded clonotypes. The long-lived group showed more naive CD4+ T cells, fewer expanded clones and increased TCR diversity than the aged group, suggesting age selection.

Preparation of the library involved 5' RACE. Sequencing took place on an Illumina HiSeq 2500. A second PCR of roughly 7 to 11 cycles was performed with a sample-barcoded 5' primer and a J-beta primer mix. A unique molecular identifier was introduced onto each TCR beta cDNA molecule by a template-switch 5' adaptor carrying 12 random nucleotides. Each sample yielded at least 2.5 million CDR3-containing paired-end reads. The Mint cDNA synthesis kit, primed by a TRBC-specific oligonucleotide, was used to synthesize first-strand cDNA from all RNA. Following uracil-DNA glycosylase treatment, all cDNA underwent a first 18-cycle PCR with the universal primers M1SS and BC2_uni_R. In the source study's methods: For normalization, 1 million high-quality reads, each with a distinct molecular identifier, were randomly selected from each sample. Reads sharing molecular identifiers were discarded rather than binned into consensus sequences. MiTCR, run with a Q25 quality threshold and the strictest error-elimination algorithm, handled CDR3 identification, clonotype clustering and error correction. A nonparametric unseen species model with Euler transformation was used to estimate lower-bound total TCR beta diversity. TCRdb passed the public sequencing reads through fastp at Q25 and MiXCR, retaining productive beta sequences. Duplicate CDR3 protein sequences are folded into a single record with the most common DNA and genes. TCRdb, rather than the study authors, made the V and J calls. The sample data list 600,000 to 800,000 distinct CDR3 sequences, and approximately 21% of these were observed just once. The ten largest clones take up about 3.6% of the sample.

Donors were roughly 40 systemically healthy Caucasian individuals from Russia aged 6 to 90 years. Each donor gave approximately 9.3 milliliters of peripheral blood, collected into EDTA-treated Vacutainer tubes. Ficoll-Paque density-gradient centrifugation was used to isolate PBMCs, with at least 6.5 million obtained per sample. Trizol reagent was used to extract total RNA from PBMCs, with at least 5 micrograms per sample. For every donor, an aliquot of PBMCs went through flow cytometry to measure the percentages of naive CD45RAhigh/CD27high T cells. In the case of this clonotype: This receptor's antigen is unknown. One base away there is no much larger clone; base qualities are not given.

What was sequenced was blood. The origin of this receptor is a man in his 70s in good health.

The DNA reads as follows: TGTGCCAGCAGCCCTAGCGGGAGTGACGGAGATACGCAGTATTTT. It specifies CASSPSGSDGDTQYF. The chain links TRBV9 with TRBJ2-3; 10 of the junction bases match TRBD2. From V the trimming removes 4 bases and from J it removes 5 bases, while the gene matches leave 7 bases of the junction unaccounted for. CDR1 and CDR2, looked up from the germline V gene, are SGDLS and YYNGEE. The CDR3 runs 15 amino acids, cysteine and phenylalanine included. Only CDR3 DNA remains: 45 bases, in frame from the first base.